The TCR beta chain under discussion was sequenced for a study of blood T cells in healthy people across ages. This clonotype was detected a few times. What it binds is not known. It was with a sample-barcoded 5' primer and a J-beta primer mix that a second PCR of roughly 7 to 12 cycles was run. Samples each returned at least 3 million CDR3-containing paired-end reads. TCRdb ran MiXCR on the 5' RACE reads and lists one entry per CDR3 protein. Counted here are over 450,000 distinct CDR3 sequences, less than 25% occurring once; the ten biggest clones make up approximately 8.7%. The study, taken as a whole, reports: Aged donors had fewer naive CD4+ cells and lower diversity than long-lived donors. It was held that the diversity estimates obtained from one million T cells were underestimates.

This sample was also put to use in a study of T cells of mothers and their children. That source notes: Approximately 3 million TCR beta reads per child versus over 9 million per mother.

The specimen sequenced was blood. The TCR comes from a boy younger than 18 in good health.

The CDR3 nucleotides are TGTGCCAGCAGCTGGCCTTCACTAGCGGGGGGTACAGGGTATGAGCAGTTCTTC. The encoded protein is CASSWPSLAGGTGYEQFF. V is TRBV7-9 and J is TRBJ2-5; the match to TRBD2 covers 12 bases. TRBJ2-1 explains the end of the DNA better; the J call may be wrong. The germline V gene encodes CDR1 SEHNR and CDR2 FQNEAQ (reference sequence). The length of the CDR3 is 18 residues.